This T cell receptor (beta chain) was recovered during a study of CD4 and CD8 cells across lung adenocarcinoma regions. Donors had localized lung adenocarcinoma, a non-small cell lung cancer. Concerning this clonotype: At one end the junction does not follow the germline gene, possibly because of a read error.

One entry per CDR3 protein, called by TCRdb with MiXCR from the PCR reads. The data contain 18,000 or so distinct CDR3 sequences, about half of them singletons. The CDR3 extends over 14 amino acids. Germline V lookup: CDR1 MGHRA, CDR2 YSYEKL. Specimen: CD8+ T cells from the center of a lung tumor. The chain links TRBV4-1 to TRBJ2-3; weak D call: TRBD1 (5 bases). The receptor was derived from a female donor with lung adenocarcinoma. The CD4 and CD8 labels of this study may be unreliable. CDR3 bases: TGCGCCAGCAGGGGGCTGAGAGCCTCAGATACGCAGTATTTC. The encoded protein is CASRGLRASDTQYF.